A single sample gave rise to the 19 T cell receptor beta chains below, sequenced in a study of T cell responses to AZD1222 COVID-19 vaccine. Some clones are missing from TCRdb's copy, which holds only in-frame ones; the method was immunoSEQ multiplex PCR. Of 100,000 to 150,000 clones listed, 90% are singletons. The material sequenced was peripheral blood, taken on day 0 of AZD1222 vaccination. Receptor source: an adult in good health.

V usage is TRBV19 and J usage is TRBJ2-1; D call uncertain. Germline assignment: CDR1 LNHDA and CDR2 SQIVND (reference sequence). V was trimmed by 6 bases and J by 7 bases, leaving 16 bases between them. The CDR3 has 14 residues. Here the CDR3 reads CASRLQDAANEQFF. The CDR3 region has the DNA TGTGCCAGTAGGTTACAAGATGCGGCAAATGAGCAGTTCTTC.

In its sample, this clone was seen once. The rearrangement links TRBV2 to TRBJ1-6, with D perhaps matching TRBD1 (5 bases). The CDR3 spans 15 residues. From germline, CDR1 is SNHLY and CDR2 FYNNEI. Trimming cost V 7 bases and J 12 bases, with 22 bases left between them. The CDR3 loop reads CASTIRGQSREPLHF. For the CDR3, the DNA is TGTGCCAGCACCATTAGGGGCCAGAGCCGAGAACCCCTCCACTTT.

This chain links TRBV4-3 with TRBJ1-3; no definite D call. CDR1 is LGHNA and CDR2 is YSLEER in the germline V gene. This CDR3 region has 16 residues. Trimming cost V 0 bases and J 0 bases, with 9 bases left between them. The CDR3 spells CASSQDRSSSGNTIYF. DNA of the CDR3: TGCGCCAGCAGCCAAGACAGGTCCAGCTCTGGAAACACCATATATTTT.

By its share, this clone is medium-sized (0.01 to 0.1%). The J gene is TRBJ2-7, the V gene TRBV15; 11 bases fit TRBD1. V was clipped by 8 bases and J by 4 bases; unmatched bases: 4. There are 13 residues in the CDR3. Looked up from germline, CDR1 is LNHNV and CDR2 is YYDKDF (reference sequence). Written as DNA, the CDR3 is TGTGCCACCTTGGGACAGGGGGTTTACGAGCAGTACTTC. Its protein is CATLGQGVYEQYF. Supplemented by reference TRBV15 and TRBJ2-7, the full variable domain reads DAMVIQNPRYQVTQFGKPVTLSCSQTLNHNVMYWYQQKSSQAPKLLFHYYDKDFNNEADTPDNFQSRRPNTSFCFLDIRSPGLGDTAMYLCATLGQGVYEQYFGPGTRLTVT.

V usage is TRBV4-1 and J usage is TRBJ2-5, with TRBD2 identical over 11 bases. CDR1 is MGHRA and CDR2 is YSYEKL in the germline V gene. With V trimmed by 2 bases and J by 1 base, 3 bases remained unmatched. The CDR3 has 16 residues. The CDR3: CASSQWGTSGQETQYF. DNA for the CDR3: TGCGCCAGCAGCCAATGGGGGACTAGCGGCCAAGAGACCCAGTACTTC.

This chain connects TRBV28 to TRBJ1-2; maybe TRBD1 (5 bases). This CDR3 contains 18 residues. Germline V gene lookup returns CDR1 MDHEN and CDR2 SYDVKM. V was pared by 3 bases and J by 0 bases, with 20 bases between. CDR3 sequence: CASSFRNTGVPTNYGYTF. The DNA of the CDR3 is TGTGCCAGCAGTTTTCGAAACACGGGGGTCCCCACTAACTATGGCTACACCTTC.

The chain's CDR3 is CASSPWTSGGLADTQYF. DNA for the CDR3: TGTGCCAGCAGCCCCTGGACTAGCGGGGGGCTAGCAGATACGCAGTATTTT. The chain employs TRBV11-3 and TRBJ2-3, with 14 bases lining up with TRBD2. Germline CDR1 is SGHNT and CDR2 is YENEEA. V gave up 5 bases and J gave up 4 bases; unmatched junction bases: 8. The CDR3 length is 17 residues.

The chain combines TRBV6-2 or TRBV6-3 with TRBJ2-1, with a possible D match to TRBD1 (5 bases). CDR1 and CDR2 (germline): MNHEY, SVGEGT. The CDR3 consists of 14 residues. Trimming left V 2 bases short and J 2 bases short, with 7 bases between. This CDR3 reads CASSYRTTYNEQFF. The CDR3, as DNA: TGTGCCAGCAGTTACAGGACAACCTACAATGAGCAGTTCTTC.

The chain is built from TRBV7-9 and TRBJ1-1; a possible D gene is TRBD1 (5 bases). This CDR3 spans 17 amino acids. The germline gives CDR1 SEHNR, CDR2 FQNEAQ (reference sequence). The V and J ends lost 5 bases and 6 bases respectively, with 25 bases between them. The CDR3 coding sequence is TGTGCCAGCAGCCGGAGGACATCGTTACTTGGAATGGCTGAAGCTTTCTTT. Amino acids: CASSRRTSLLGMAEAFF.

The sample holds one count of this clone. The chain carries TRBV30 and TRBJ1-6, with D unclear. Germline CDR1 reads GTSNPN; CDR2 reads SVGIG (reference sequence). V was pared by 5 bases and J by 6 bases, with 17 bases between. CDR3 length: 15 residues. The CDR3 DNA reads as TGTGCCTGGGGGCCCGCAGGTCTCGGTAATTCACCCCTCCACTTT. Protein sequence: CAWGPAGLGNSPLHF. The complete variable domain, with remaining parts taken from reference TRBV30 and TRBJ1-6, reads SQTIHQWPATLVQPVGSPLSLECTVEGTSNPNLYWYRQAAGRGLQLLFYSVGIGQISSEVPQNLSASRPQDRQFILSSKKLLLSDSGFYLCAWGPAGLGNSPLHFGNGTRLTVT.

Here the CDR3 DNA reads TGCGCCAGCAGCTCGATGAGGGTCGCGAACACCGGGGAGCTGTTTTTT. This gives the protein CASSSMRVANTGELFF. The chain is built from TRBV5-1 and TRBJ2-2, with D perhaps TRBD2 (5 bases). Germline V gene sequence: CDR1 SGHRS, CDR2 YFSETQ. V was pared by 3 bases and J by 0 bases, with 12 bases between. The CDR3 spans 16 residues.

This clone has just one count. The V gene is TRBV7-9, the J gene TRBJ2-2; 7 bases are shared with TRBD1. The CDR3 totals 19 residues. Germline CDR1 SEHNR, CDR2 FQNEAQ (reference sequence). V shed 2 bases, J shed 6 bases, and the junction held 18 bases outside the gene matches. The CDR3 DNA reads TGTGCCAGCAGCTTATCACCAGGACAGGCGTTAATGGGCTCCGGGGAGCTGTTTTTT. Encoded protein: CASSLSPGQALMGSGELFF.

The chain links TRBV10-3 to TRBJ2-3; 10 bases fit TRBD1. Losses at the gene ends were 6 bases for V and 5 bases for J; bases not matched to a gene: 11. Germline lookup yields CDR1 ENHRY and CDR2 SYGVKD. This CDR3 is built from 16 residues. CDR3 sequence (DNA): TGTGCCATCAGAGCGACAGGGGGCGAGGTGATAGATACGCAGTATTTT. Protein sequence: CAIRATGGEVIDTQYF.

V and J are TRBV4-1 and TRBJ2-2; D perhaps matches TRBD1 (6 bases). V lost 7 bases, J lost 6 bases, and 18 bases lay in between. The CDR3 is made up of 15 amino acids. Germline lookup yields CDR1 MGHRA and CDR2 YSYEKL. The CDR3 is CASNSRTETAGELFF. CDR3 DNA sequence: TGCGCCAGCAACTCCAGGACAGAAACCGCCGGGGAGCTGTTTTTT.

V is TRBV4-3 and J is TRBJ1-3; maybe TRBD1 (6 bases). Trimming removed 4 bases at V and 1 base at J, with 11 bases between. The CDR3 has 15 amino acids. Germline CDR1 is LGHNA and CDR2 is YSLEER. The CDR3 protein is CASSRTQGSGNTIYF. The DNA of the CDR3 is TGCGCCAGCAGCCGGACACAGGGATCTGGAAACACCATATATTTT.

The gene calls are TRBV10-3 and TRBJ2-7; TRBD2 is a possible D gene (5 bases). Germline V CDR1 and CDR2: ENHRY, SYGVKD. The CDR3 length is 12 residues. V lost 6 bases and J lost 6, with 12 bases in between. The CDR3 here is CAIRDSGVEQYF. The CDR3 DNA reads TGTGCCATCAGGGATTCCGGGGTCGAGCAGTACTTC.

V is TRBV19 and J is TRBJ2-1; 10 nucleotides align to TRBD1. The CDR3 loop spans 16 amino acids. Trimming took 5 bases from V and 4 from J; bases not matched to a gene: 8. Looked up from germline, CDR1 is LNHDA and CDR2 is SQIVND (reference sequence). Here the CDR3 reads CASSDSGTGAYNEQFF. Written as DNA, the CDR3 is TGTGCCAGTAGTGACTCCGGGACAGGGGCGTACAATGAGCAGTTCTTC.

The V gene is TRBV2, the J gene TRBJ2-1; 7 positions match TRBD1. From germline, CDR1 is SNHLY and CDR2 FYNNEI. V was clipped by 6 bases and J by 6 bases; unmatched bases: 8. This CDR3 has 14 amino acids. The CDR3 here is CASRGQPPLNEQFF. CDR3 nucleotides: TGTGCCAGCAGGGGACAGCCCCCTCTCAATGAGCAGTTCTTC.

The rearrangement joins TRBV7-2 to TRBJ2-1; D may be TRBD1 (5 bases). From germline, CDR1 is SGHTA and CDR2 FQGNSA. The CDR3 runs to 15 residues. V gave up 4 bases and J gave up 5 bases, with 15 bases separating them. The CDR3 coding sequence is TGTGCCAGCAGCTCCATCCCCCCACAGGACAATGAGCAGTTCTTC. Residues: CASSSIPPQDNEQFF.